These 22 T cell receptor beta chains were all obtained from the same sample, sequenced in a study of blood T cell repertoires in COVID-19. Repertoires were generated with immunoSEQ multiplex PCR, while TCRdb's copy carries only in-frame clones and drops some. The sample gives more than 85,000 clones, 84% of which show up once; 7.9% is in the top ten. Sequencing was done on a sample of peripheral blood. These receptors came from an elderly woman with active or convalescent COVID-19.

The chain has TRBV28 and TRBJ2-4, with TRBD2 matching over 11 bases. The J segment lost 7 bases and the V segment lost 8 bases, leaving 13 bases of the junction unmatched. This CDR3 comprises 16 residues. Germline CDR1 reads MDHEN; CDR2 reads SYDVKM. This chain's CDR3 is CASGSGSGRVGNIQYF. The CDR3 DNA is TGTGCCAGCGGGTCAGGTAGCGGGAGGGTCGGGAACATTCAGTACTTC.

The chain has TRBV11-1 and TRBJ2-7, with 7 bases that match TRBD2. The CDR3 is made up of 15 amino acids. V lost 1 base, J lost 0 bases, and 3 bases stayed unmatched. Germline CDR1 reads SGHAT; CDR2 reads FQDESV (reference sequence). This CDR3 is CASSLGGGISYEQYF. The CDR3 bases are TGTGCCAGCAGCTTAGGCGGGGGTATCTCCTACGAGCAGTACTTC.

The chain carries TRBV19 and TRBJ1-3, with D unresolved. Trimming took 3 bases from V and 6 from J, leaving 12 bases between them. CDR3 size: 14 residues. The germline V gene encodes CDR1 LNHDA and CDR2 SQIVND (reference sequence). The chain's CDR3 is CASSIEGTVNTIYF. The CDR3 nucleotides are TGTGCCAGTAGTATTGAGGGAACTGTAAACACCATATATTTT.

The chain couples TRBV5-1 to TRBJ2-2; TRBD1 matches 8 bases. This CDR3 comprises 14 residues. Germline V gives CDR1 SGHRS, CDR2 YFSETQ. V shed 0 bases, J shed 6 bases, and the junction held 1 base outside the gene matches. The CDR3 here is CASSLDRGAGELFF. CDR3 coding DNA: TGCGCCAGCAGCTTGGACAGGGGGGCCGGGGAGCTGTTTTTT. Full variable domain (rest looked up from reference TRBV5-1 and TRBJ2-2): KAGVTQTPRYLIKTRGQQVTLSCSPISGHRSVSWYQQTPGQGLQFLFEYFSETQRNKGNFPGRFSGRQFSNSRSEMNVSTLELGDSALYLCASSLDRGAGELFFGEGSRLTVL.

This chain joins TRBV10-3 and TRBJ1-2; D gene ambiguous. V lost 0 bases to trimming and J lost 3 bases, with 11 bases between them. This CDR3 spans 15 amino acids. The germline V gene encodes CDR1 ENHRY and CDR2 SYGVKD. CDR3: CAISESGGEDYGYTF. The CDR3 bases are TGTGCCATCAGTGAGTCGGGAGGAGAAGACTATGGCTACACCTTC.

The chain uses TRBV20-1 and TRBJ1-2; D not resolved. This CDR3 is built from 11 residues. Per the germline V gene, CDR1 is DFQATT and CDR2 is SNEGSKA (reference sequence). V was trimmed by 3 bases and J by 11 bases, leaving 13 bases between them. The CDR3: CSARQEQRYTF. The CDR3 DNA reads TGCAGTGCTAGGCAGGAACAAAGGTACACCTTC.

A remark on this clone: This same CDR3 is encoded by further DNA sequences in the sample. The chain couples TRBV6-5 to TRBJ1-5, with D tentatively TRBD1 (6 bases). Per the germline V gene, CDR1 is MNHEY and CDR2 is SVGAGI. CDR3 length: 14 amino acids. V was shortened by 5 bases and J by 1 base, with 9 bases between the two germline ends. The CDR3 protein is CASSNRVSNQPQHF. CDR3 in DNA: TGTGCCAGCAGTAACAGGGTAAGCAATCAGCCCCAGCATTTT.

The gene calls are TRBV28 and TRBJ2-7; maybe TRBD1 (6 bases). CDR1 is MDHEN, CDR2 SYDVKM, per germline. Trimming removed 3 bases at V and 2 bases at J, with 14 bases between. CDR3 size: 15 residues. CDR3 protein: CASSFIGAGAYEQYF. CDR3 bases: TGTGCCAGCAGTTTTATCGGGGCAGGGGCCTACGAGCAGTACTTC.

The sample holds one count of this clone. The gene calls are TRBV7-3 and TRBJ1-3; TRBD1 is a possible D gene (6 bases). V gave up 5 bases and J gave up 2 bases, with 13 bases separating them. In germline, CDR1 is SGHTA, CDR2 FQGTGA. The length of the CDR3 is 15 residues. CDR3 sequence: CASSSQGGAGNTIYF. The CDR3 region has the DNA TGTGCCAGCAGCAGCCAAGGGGGGGCTGGAAACACCATATATTTT. The full variable domain, completed using reference TRBV7-3 and TRBJ1-3, is GAGVSQTPSNKVTEKGKYVELRCDPISGHTALYWYRQSLGQGPEFLIYFQGTGAADDSGLPNDRFFAVRPEGSVSTLKIQRTERGDSAVYLCASSSQGGAGNTIYFGEGSWLTVV.

The chain couples TRBV4-1 to TRBJ1-5; 9 positions agree with TRBD1. Germline CDR1 MGHRA, CDR2 YSYEKL. With 5 bases clipped from V and 2 bases from J, the junction kept 7 bases outside the gene matches. This CDR3 has 16 residues. The CDR3 region is CASSADRGKGNQPQHF. CDR3 bases: TGCGCCAGCAGCGCAGACAGGGGGAAGGGCAATCAGCCCCAGCATTTT.

This chain connects TRBV7-9 to TRBJ2-1, with 9 bases that match TRBD2. This CDR3 has 15 amino acids. V dropped 2 bases and J dropped 5; count of bases not matched to a gene: 4. Germline CDR1 and CDR2: SEHNR and FQNEAQ (reference sequence). CDR3 sequence (DNA): TGTGCCAGCAGCTTACTAGCGGGATTCGACAATGAGCAGTTCTTC. Translated: CASSLLAGFDNEQFF.

Details on this clone: Other DNA sequences in the same sample also yield this CDR3. This rearrangement joins TRBV9 to TRBJ2-7; D is unresolved. V lost 4 bases and J 0 bases, leaving 8 bases between the germline ends. From germline, CDR1 is SGDLS and CDR2 YYNGEE. This CDR3 has 13 amino acids. CDR3 protein: CASSPGSSYEQYF. CDR3 sequence (DNA): TGTGCCAGCAGCCCAGGATCCTCCTACGAGCAGTACTTC.

The chain combines TRBV7-6 with TRBJ2-7, with TRBD2 matching 8 bases. There are 15 residues in the CDR3. J was trimmed by 2 bases and V by 5 bases; bases with no gene match: 8. Germline V gene lookup returns CDR1 SGHVS and CDR2 FNYEAQ. The CDR3 loop is CASSLFAGGTYEQYF. The CDR3 DNA is TGTGCCAGCAGCCTCTTTGCGGGGGGTACCTACGAGCAGTACTTC.

This clone was seen more than once but under ten times. This chain connects TRBV29-1 to TRBJ1-1; D uncertain. Germline-derived CDR1 and CDR2 are SQVTM and ANQGSEA. Trimming stripped 4 bases from V and 1 base from J, with 4 bases between. CDR3 length equals 11 residues. The CDR3 loop is CSVVQNTEAFF. The CDR3 DNA is TGCAGCGTTGTTCAGAACACTGAAGCTTTCTTT.

The chain combines TRBV7-8 with TRBJ1-5, with 8 bases fitting TRBD1. V shed 5 bases, J shed 4 bases, and the junction held 10 bases outside the gene matches. The CDR3 extends over 16 amino acids. In germline, CDR1 is SGHVS, CDR2 FQNEAQ. CDR3 bases: TGTGCCAGCAGCGGTGGGACAGGCCGACCAAATCAGCCCCAGCATTTT. It codes for CASSGGTGRPNQPQHF.

The chain links TRBV29-1 to TRBJ1-4; D is uncertain. This CDR3 has 11 residues. V dropped 6 bases and J dropped 12 bases, with 14 bases sitting between them. Germline-derived CDR1 and CDR2 are SQVTM and ANQGSEA. CDR3 DNA sequence: TGCAGCGTCGATAGTAGGAGTGAACTGTTTTTT. Its translation: CSVDSRSELFF. The variable domain in full, with the rest retrieved from reference TRBV29-1 and TRBJ1-4, is SAVISQKPSRDICQRGTSLTIQCQVDSQVTMMFWYRQQPGQSLTLIATANQGSEATYESGFVIDKFPISRPNLTFSTLTVSNMSPEDSSIYLCSVDSRSELFFGSGTQLSVL.

The genes are TRBV19 and TRBJ2-5, with a weak D call TRBD1 (6 bases). The CDR3 extends over 18 amino acids. Looked up from germline, CDR1 is LNHDA and CDR2 is SQIVND (reference sequence). V was shortened by 7 bases and J by 5 bases, with 29 bases between the two germline ends. Here the CDR3 reads CASNEAMGAGPELETQYF. The CDR3 DNA is TGTGCCAGTAACGAGGCAATGGGGGCAGGCCCCGAGTTGGAGACCCAGTACTTC. The whole variable domain, remainder taken from reference TRBV19 and TRBJ2-5, is DGGITQSPKYLFRKEGQNVTLSCEQNLNHDAMYWYRQDPGQGLRLIYYSQIVNDFQKGDIAEGYSVSREKKESFPLTVTSAQKNPTAFYLCASNEAMGAGPELETQYFGPGTRLLVL.

This clone showed up just a few times. V and J are TRBV6-5 and TRBJ1-6; D is unresolved. V lost 2 bases and J lost 7, with 15 bases in between. Germline-derived CDR1 and CDR2 are MNHEY and SVGAGI. The CDR3 length is 16 residues. CDR3 residues: CASSYVRRLGNSPLHF. The CDR3 coding sequence is TGTGCCAGCAGTTACGTTAGGCGCTTGGGCAATTCACCCCTCCACTTT.

This clone was detected once. The rearrangement uses TRBV2 and TRBJ1-5, with D perhaps TRBD1 (6 bases). Germline lookup yields CDR1 SNHLY and CDR2 FYNNEI. This CDR3 spans 15 amino acids. Trimming stripped 6 bases from V and 4 bases from J, with 16 bases between. CDR3 sequence (DNA): TGTGCCAGCAGGCACCAAGGGGGGGCGAATCAGCCCCAGCATTTT. Amino acids: CASRHQGGANQPQHF.

The rearrangement joins TRBV3-1 (or the pseudogene TRBV3-2) to TRBJ2-1; D not resolved. Deletions cut 1 base from V and 7 bases from J, with 14 bases between. Germline V gene lookup returns CDR1 LGHDT and CDR2 YNNKEL (reference sequence). The CDR3 length is 15 residues. DNA of the CDR3: TGTGCCAGCAGCCAAGGACTTGGGTTTGCAAATGAGCAGTTCTTC. Amino acid sequence: CASSQGLGFANEQFF.

Points on this clone: Within the sample, other DNA sequences also encode this same CDR3. This rearrangement joins TRBV18 to TRBJ1-5, with a possible D match to TRBD1 (5 bases). Germline assignment: CDR1 KGHSH and CDR2 LQKENI. The V gene lost 3 bases and the J gene lost 5 bases, with 8 bases spanning the gap. CDR3 size: 13 residues. This CDR3 reads CASSPGPDQPQHF. For the CDR3, the DNA is TGTGCCAGCTCACCGGGGCCCGATCAGCCCCAGCATTTT.

CDR3 DNA sequence: TGTGCCAGCAGGAGGACAGCGAATCAGCCCCAGCATTTT. This encodes CASRRTANQPQHF. The chain has TRBV6-5 and TRBJ1-5, with TRBD1 as a possible D gene (6 bases). The CDR3 extends over 13 amino acids. Looked up from germline, CDR1 is MNHEY and CDR2 is SVGAGI. Deletions cut 6 bases from V and 4 bases from J, with 10 bases between.